These T cell receptor beta chains were read from a single sample in a study of OX40 agonist ivuxolimab in advanced cancers. This table comes from immunoSEQ multiplex PCR, and its TCRdb copy is limited to in-frame clones, with some not included. The top ten hold 0.8% to 1.2% of the sample, which has about 68,000 clones, less than 95% seen once. The material was CD4+ or CD8+ T cells sorted from blood, obtained in a trial of the OX40 agonist ivuxolimab. These receptors were obtained from an adult with an advanced solid tumor such as melanoma, head and neck, liver or kidney cancer. Both conserved end residues are part of each CDR3. D genes are given only for firm matches. Some rows mark clone size as missing; the rest say once, few, many or name a class of expanded clone.

>TRBJ2-3|TRBV18|NA|TRBD2
CASSPPSGGTDTQYF
TGTGCCAGCTCACCACCCAGCGGGGGCACAGATACGCAGTATTTT
>TRBJ1-6|TRBV5-6|NA|NA
CASSNWGSPNSPLHF
TGTGCCAGCAGCAACTGGGGATCACCTAATTCACCCCTCCACTTT
>TRBJ2-2|TRBV10-1|NA|NA
CASKDTGELFF
TGCGCCAGCAAGGACACCGGGGAGCTGTTTTTT
>TRBJ2-2|TRBV5-5|NA|TRBD1
CASSLNRDRGATGELFF
TGTGCCAGCAGCTTAAATCGGGACAGGGGTGCCACCGGGGAGCTGTTTTTT
>TRBJ2-3|TRBV4-2|NA|TRBD2
CASSQDESSGVADTQYF
TGTGCCAGCAGCCAAGATGAGTCTAGCGGGGTTGCAGATACGCAGTATTTT
>TRBJ1-5|TRBV11-3|NA|TRBD1
CASSRTGGDQPQHF
TGTGCCAGCAGCCGGACAGGGGGAGATCAGCCCCAGCATTTT
>TRBJ1-3|TRBV11-2|NA|NA
CASRSDGNTIYF
TGTGCCAGCAGATCAGATGGAAACACCATATATTTT
>TRBJ1-5|TRBV23-1|NA|TRBD1
CASSQPGQGDYSNQPQHF
TGCGCCAGCAGTCAACCGGGACAGGGCGATTATAGCAATCAGCCCCAGCATTTT
>TRBJ2-5|TRBV6-1|NA|NA
CASSVNYETQYF
TGTGCCAGCAGTGTTAATTATGAGACCCAGTACTTC
>TRBJ1-5|TRBV18|NA|TRBD1
CASSPVGTDSNQPQHF
TGTGCCAGCTCACCGGTCGGGACAGATAGCAATCAGCCCCAGCATTTT
>TRBJ2-2|TRBV6-1|NA|TRBD2
CASRRLADNTGELFF
TGTGCCAGCAGGAGACTAGCAGATAACACCGGGGAGCTGTTTTTT
>TRBJ1-5|TRBV21-1|NA|NA
CASSKGRIARGYSNQPQHF
TGTGCCAGCAGCAAGGGCCGGATTGCCCGCGGATATAGCAATCAGCCCCAGCATTTT
>TRBJ2-1|TRBV27|NA|NA
CASSRQGLQFF
TGTGCCAGCAGTCGCCAGGGATTGCAGTTCTTC
>TRBJ2-3|TRBV19|NA|TRBD2
CASSKGLAGWSDTQYF
TGTGCCAGTAGTAAAGGACTAGCGGGTTGGTCAGATACGCAGTATTTT
>TRBJ2-5|TRBV19|NA|NA
CASSIDYWETQYF
TGTGCCAGTAGTATAGATTATTGGGAGACCCAGTACTTC
>TRBJ2-7|TRBV7-2|NA|TRBD2
CASSLAASGPYEQYF
TGTGCCAGCAGCTTAGCGGCTAGCGGACCTTACGAGCAGTACTTC
>TRBJ1-6|TRBV7-9|NA|TRBD1
CASSLGGDSNSPLHF
TGTGCCAGCAGCTTAGGGGGGGACAGTAATTCACCCCTCCACTTT
>TRBJ2-7|TRBV11-3|NA|NA
CASSRSSYEQYF
TGTGCCAGCAGCCGGAGCTCCTACGAGCAGTACTTC
>TRBJ2-7|TRBV30|NA|NA
CAWSVGVWEQYF
TGTGCCTGGAGTGTAGGAGTTTGGGAGCAGTACTTC
>TRBJ2-7|TRBV14|NA|TRBD2
CASSRLAGFGTRHEQYF
TGTGCCAGCAGCCGACTAGCGGGATTCGGAACGAGACACGAGCAGTACTTC
>TRBJ2-2|TRBV4-1|NA|TRBD1
CASSQDPGQFTGELFF
TGCGCCAGCAGCCAAGATCCGGGACAGTTCACCGGGGAGCTGTTTTTT
>TRBJ2-5|TRBV5-1|once|TRBD1
CASSLRTGSETQYF
TGCGCCAGCAGCTTAAGGACAGGGTCAGAGACCCAGTACTTC
>TRBJ2-2|TRBV14|NA|NA
CASSPGTPNTGELFF
TGTGCCAGCAGTCCCGGGACACCGAACACCGGGGAGCTGTTTTTT
>TRBJ2-5|TRBV2|NA|TRBD2
CASSSTSGTQYF
TGTGCCAGCAGTTCGACTAGCGGTACCCAGTACTTC
>TRBJ2-7|TRBV19|NA|TRBD1
CASSISGTGGNEQYF
TGTGCCAGTAGTATAAGCGGGACAGGGGGCAACGAGCAGTACTTC
>TRBJ2-5|TRBV10-3|NA|NA
CAIRDSQETQYF
TGTGCCATCAGGGACAGCCAAGAGACCCAGTACTTC
>TRBJ2-7|TRBV28|NA|TRBD2
CASSIAGEALREQYF
TGTGCCAGCAGTATAGCGGGAGAAGCCCTACGCGAGCAGTACTTC
>TRBJ2-3|TRBV11-3|once|NA
CASSPHWGTDTQYF
TGTGCCAGCAGCCCACACTGGGGGACAGATACGCAGTATTTT
>TRBJ2-7|TRBV2|NA|NA
CASSVARGYEQYF
TGTGCCAGCAGTGTGGCCAGGGGTTACGAGCAGTACTTC
>TRBJ2-5|TRBV6-5|NA|NA
CASRTPVQETQYF
TGTGCCAGCAGAACCCCGGTTCAAGAGACCCAGTACTTC
>TRBJ2-1|TRBV5-4|NA|NA
CASSSPARGAGYNEQFF
TGTGCCAGCAGCTCCCCTGCTCGGGGGGCGGGCTACAATGAGCAGTTCTTC
>TRBJ1-1|TRBV20-1|NA|NA
CSASLWEAFF
TGCAGTGCTAGTCTATGGGAAGCTTTCTTT
>TRBJ2-3|TRBV6-1|NA|TRBD2
CASRREGTDTQYF
TGTGCCAGCAGGCGGGAGGGCACAGATACGCAGTATTTT
>TRBJ2-1|TRBV18|NA|NA
CASSPLSGTGGEQFF
TGTGCCAGCTCACCTCTTAGCGGGACAGGTGGTGAGCAGTTCTTC
>TRBJ1-3|TRBV7-3|NA|TRBD1
CASSPTPTGGGNTIYF
TGTGCCAGCAGCCCGACCCCCACAGGGGGTGGAAACACCATATATTTT
>TRBJ2-7|TRBV6-1|many|NA
CASSRNRVGPYEQYF
TGTGCCAGCAGCCGAAACAGGGTCGGTCCCTACGAGCAGTACTTC
>TRBJ1-1|TRBV30|NA|NA
CAWSADTEAFF
TGTGCCTGGAGTGCAGACACTGAAGCTTTCTTT
>TRBJ2-7|TRBV12-5|NA|NA
CASGLARDASEQYF
TGTGCTAGTGGTTTGGCCCGGGACGCCTCCGAGCAGTACTTC
>TRBJ2-7|TRBV5-1|NA|TRBD1
CASSLTGQGASYEQYF
TGCGCCAGCAGCTTGACGGGACAGGGGGCCTCCTACGAGCAGTACTTC
>TRBJ2-7|TRBV19|NA|TRBD2
CASSIDPAGDSSYEQYF
TGTGCCAGTAGTATAGATCCGGCGGGGGACTCCTCCTACGAGCAGTACTTC
>TRBJ2-5|TRBV6-6|NA|NA
CASTAIQETQYF
TGTGCCTCGACCGCTATTCAAGAGACCCAGTACTTC
>TRBJ2-1|TRBV27|NA|NA
CASSRATGEQFF
TGTGCCAGCAGCCGGGCTACCGGGGAGCAGTTCTTC
>TRBJ2-3|TRBV21-1|NA|NA
CASSPPSGKRRDTQYF
TGTGCCAGCAGCCCACCTAGCGGGAAAAGGAGGGATACGCAGTATTTT
>TRBJ2-1|TRBV12-5|NA|NA
CASGLTRGNEQFF
TGTGCTAGTGGTTTGACCAGGGGCAATGAGCAGTTCTTC
>TRBJ2-2|TRBV10-1|NA|NA
CASSEMGFGELFF
TGCGCCAGCAGTGAGATGGGGTTCGGGGAGCTGTTTTTT
>TRBJ2-2|TRBV2|NA|NA
CASRPGHLTGAGELFF
TGTGCCAGCAGACCGGGACACCTCACTGGGGCCGGGGAGCTGTTTTTT
>TRBJ1-2|TRBV15|NA|TRBD1
CATESGQGAYGYTF
TGTGCCACAGAATCGGGACAGGGGGCGTATGGCTACACCTTC
>TRBJ1-1|TRBV11-2|few|TRBD1
CASSLRGQGWNTEAFF
TGTGCCAGCAGCCTACGTGGACAGGGTTGGAACACTGAAGCTTTCTTT
>TRBJ1-2|TRBV19|NA|NA
CASSIGTDIGGYTF
TGTGCCAGTAGTATAGGGACAGACATCGGTGGCTACACCTTC